This T cell receptor (beta chain) was obtained from a study of response to subunit inactivated influenza vaccine. Study-level points and caveats: A suggestion made by the authors is that each seasonal influenza vaccination recruits few new T cells.

V shed 6 bases and J 7 bases; nucleotides not matched to a gene: 5. CDR1 and CDR2 (germline): MNHEY, SVGEGT. The CDR3 covers 13 residues. Each CDR3 protein gets one entry after TCRdb re-called the RT-PCR reads with MiXCR. Among 450,000 to 600,000 distinct CDR3 sequences listed, approximately 7.6% were seen once. Note on this clonotype: Its antigen remains unidentified.

The sample consisted of PBMCs from blood, taken less than 25 months after vaccination. This chain connects TRBV6-2 or TRBV6-3 to TRBJ1-5, with 8 bases fitting TRBD1. This TCR was recovered from a man in his fifties or sixties who received an inactivated influenza vaccine. The CDR3 sequence is CASSTGGYQPQHF. The CDR3 DNA reads TGTGCCAGCAGCACAGGGGGGTACCAGCCCCAGCATTTT.